Below, 8 T cell receptor beta chains from the same sample are listed, as sequenced in a study of T cells in Graves' hyperthyroidism and ophthalmopathy. The source material, RNA transcripts, was used to amplify TCR beta CDR3 regions. TCR CDR3 regions were first amplified by RT-PCR with HTBI primers. TCRdb reprocessed the multiplex PCR reads with MiXCR, giving one entry per CDR3 protein. Of 800,000 or so distinct CDR3 sequences detected, 38% appear once; the ten largest clones hold 8% to 9%. Sample: blood. The receptors shown here come from a man aged 18 to 35 with Graves' hyperthyroidism.

At least ten counts were recorded for this clonotype. This chain connects TRBV14 to TRBJ2-5; D is possibly TRBD2 (5 bases). V lost 4 bases and J lost 4, with 10 bases in between. The CDR3 is 13 amino acids. Germline CDR1 is SGHDN and CDR2 is FVKESK. This chain's CDR3 is CASSPKAGETQYF. The CDR3 DNA follows: TGTGCCAGCAGCCCAAAGGCGGGAGAGACCCAGTACTTC.

At least ten counts were recorded for this clonotype. The chain couples TRBV10-2 to TRBJ1-2; D not certain. Germline values: CDR1 WSHSY, CDR2 SAAADI. This CDR3 has 15 residues. Between the trimmed V and J ends, which lost 0 bases and 5 bases, there was a span of 13 bases. CDR3 nucleotides: TGCGCCAGCAGTGAGTCTGGCCTGGCCGGATATGGCTACACCTTC. Its protein is CASSESGLAGYGYTF.

In its sample, this clonotype was seen a few times. The chain uses TRBV5-1 and TRBJ2-7, with 7 nucleotides matching TRBD1. CDR3 length equals 14 residues. Germline CDR1 SGHRS, CDR2 YFSETQ. The J segment lost 3 bases and the V segment lost 2 bases, leaving 5 bases of the junction unmatched. CDR3 DNA: TGCGCCAGCAGCTTACGGGACAGTGGCTACGAGCAGTACTTC. Residues: CASSLRDSGYEQYF.

In its sample, this clonotype was seen a few times. A single base separates this from a much larger clone, so it may be a read error. The CDR3: CASSNEGGQPQHF. The CDR3 DNA is TGTGCCAGCAGTAATGAGGGAGGCCAGCCCCAGCATTTT. This chain connects TRBV9 to TRBJ1-5; D unresolved. There are 13 residues in the CDR3. The germline V gene encodes CDR1 SGDLS and CDR2 YYNGEE. Trimming stripped 5 bases from V and 7 bases from J, with 13 bases between.

This chain links TRBV6-1 with TRBJ2-7, with 14 bases lining up with TRBD2. The CDR3 is made up of 18 amino acids. Germline CDR1 and CDR2: MNHNS and SASEGT. V shed 5 bases and J 2 bases; nucleotides not matched to a gene: 11. The CDR3 nucleotides read TGTGCCAGCAGTCACATCCAGCGGACTAGCGGGGGGCCCTACGAGCAGTACTTC. Translated, it gives CASSHIQRTSGGPYEQYF.

The chain links TRBV4-3 to TRBJ2-5; 9 nucleotides agree with TRBD1. Per germline, CDR1 LGHNA and CDR2 YSLEER. V was pared by 4 bases and J by 2 bases, with 5 bases of the junction left unmatched. The CDR3 is made up of 15 amino acids. The CDR3 region has the DNA TGCGCCAGCAGCCGTGGGACAGGGACACAAGAGACCCAGTACTTC. It encodes CASSRGTGTQETQYF.

This clonotype was counted many times. This chain joins TRBV20-1 and TRBJ2-6; D tentatively fits TRBD1 or TRBD2 (5 bases each). This CDR3 contains 15 residues. Trimming took 3 bases from V and 0 from J, leaving 9 bases between them. The V gene's germline CDR1 is DFQATT and CDR2 SNEGSKA (reference sequence). The CDR3 reads CSASFGASGANVLTF. In DNA, the CDR3 is TGCAGTGCTAGTTTCGGGGCCTCTGGGGCCAACGTCCTGACTTTC.

Turning to this clonotype: One base away lies a much larger clone, so this may be a sequencing read error. The chain carries TRBV10-3 and TRBJ1-2, with a weak D call TRBD1 (5 bases). This CDR3 has 14 amino acids. CDR1 ENHRY and CDR2 SYGVKD come from the germline V gene. The V end lost 5 bases, the J end lost 0 bases, and 10 bases lay between the germline ends. The CDR3: CAISSQGANYGYTF. CDR3 bases: TGTGCCATCAGTTCCCAAGGGGCTAACTATGGCTACACCTTC.